The rows below give T cell receptor beta chains drawn from one sample of a study of shared clonotypes between healthy human individuals. The method was immunoSEQ multiplex PCR; TCRdb's version includes in-frame clones alone and lacks a portion of them. The data contain about 690,000 clones, 90% of them singletons. The sequenced sample consisted of memory CD8+ T cells from PBMCs. These receptors originate from a man younger than 35 in good health. Some clones in this sample may be carry-over from other donors' samples. CDR3s include the opening cysteine and the closing phenylalanine or tryptophan. D genes are given only for firm matches. The size entry is marked missing in some rows and otherwise reads once, few, many or a size class.

TRBJ1-3 | TRBV5-1 | many | . | CASSQTTGLDTIYF | TGCGCCAGCAGCCAAACCACAGGGCTGGACACCATATATTTT
TRBJ2-2 | TRBV11-3 | . | TRBD1 | CASSARTGGRDTGELFF | TGTGCCAGCAGCGCGAGGACAGGGGGCCGGGACACCGGGGAGCTGTTTTTT
TRBJ2-7 | TRBV5-1 | . | TRBD1 | CASSVRGPGEQYF | TGCGCCAGCAGTGTCAGGGGGCCAGGCGAGCAGTACTTC
TRBJ1-5 | TRBV19 | . | . | CASSMGSNQPQHF | TGTGCCAGTAGTATGGGGAGCAATCAGCCCCAGCATTTT
TRBJ2-1 | TRBV5-4 | . | . | CASSLDGNEQFF | TGTGCCAGCAGCTTGGACGGGAATGAGCAGTTCTTC
TRBJ2-7 | TRBV30 | . | TRBD1 | CAWSRTGSSYEQYF | TGTGCCTGGAGTAGGACAGGGTCCTCCTACGAGCAGTACTTC
TRBJ1-2 | TRBV6-6 | . | . | CASSPGGEGGYTF | TGTGCCAGCAGCCCTGGAGGGGAAGGTGGCTACACCTTC
TRBJ1-1 | TRBV6-6 | . | . | CASTLPSGTEAFF | TGTGCCAGCACTCTGCCCTCGGGCACTGAAGCTTTCTTT
TRBJ2-1 | TRBV10-3 | . | . | CAISEVAISNNEQFF | TGTGCCATCAGTGAGGTAGCGATTAGCAACAATGAGCAGTTCTTC
TRBJ2-2 | TRBV13 | . | TRBD1 | CASSLNSGQGLFF | TGTGCCAGCAGCTTAAATTCGGGACAGGGACTGTTTTTT
TRBJ2-3 | TRBV9 | . | . | CASSLGDTQYF | TGTGCCAGCAGCCTAGGAGATACGCAGTATTTT
TRBJ2-1 | TRBV5-1 | once | . | CASSPDIEQFF | TGCGCCAGTTCCCCCGACATTGAGCAGTTCTTC
TRBJ1-1 | TRBV15 | . | TRBD1 | CATRDRRNTEAFF | TGTGCCACCAGGGACAGGAGGAACACTGAAGCTTTCTTT
TRBJ1-1 | TRBV11-3 | few | . | CASSVLPNTEAFF | TGTGCCAGCAGCGTTCTCCCGAACACTGAAGCTTTCTTT
TRBJ1-4 | TRBV10-3 | . | . | CAIRGFGRNEKLFF | TGTGCCATCAGGGGGTTCGGGCGCAATGAAAAACTGTTTTTT
TRBJ2-1 | TRBV7-2 | . | . | CASSSVVSNEQFF | TGTGCCAGCAGCTCTGTCGTAAGCAATGAGCAGTTCTTC
TRBJ1-3 | TRBV29-1 | . | . | CSVSRAGNTIYF | TGCAGCGTTTCCCGGGCTGGAAACACCATATATTTT
TRBJ2-1 | TRBV10-2 | . | . | CASSESRGNEQFF | TGCGCCAGCAGTGAGTCGCGCGGGAATGAGCAGTTCTTC
TRBJ1-5 | TRBV9 | . | . | CASSATVTYQPQHF | TGTGCCAGCAGCGCCACCGTGACTTATCAGCCCCAGCATTTT
TRBJ1-1 | TRBV25-1 | . | . | CASSEFGNTEAFF | TGTGCCAGCAGTGAATTCGGAAACACTGAAGCTTTCTTT
TRBJ2-1 | TRBV27 | once | . | CASSLGRRGTYNEQFF | TGTGCCAGCAGTTTAGGCCGCAGGGGAACCTACAATGAGCAGTTCTTC
TRBJ1-2 | TRBV6-4 | . | . | CASSDFGVWYTF | TGTGCCAGCAGTGACTTCGGAGTTTGGTACACCTTC
TRBJ1-1 | TRBV27 | . | . | CASSLSGGGAVTEAFF | TGTGCCAGCAGTTTATCGGGGGGGGGCGCGGTCACTGAAGCTTTCTTT
TRBJ2-1 | TRBV11-2 | once | TRBD2 | CASSASGLSSYNEQFF | TGTGCCAGCAGCGCTAGCGGGCTGAGCTCCTACAATGAGCAGTTCTTC
TRBJ2-3 | TRBV19 | . | TRBD1 | CASSNGTGLLNTQYF | TGTGCCAGTAGTAATGGGACAGGGCTATTGAATACGCAGTATTTT
TRBJ2-3 | TRBV7-9 | . | TRBD2 | CASSGRTSGVYTDTQYF | TGTGCCAGCAGCGGGAGGACTAGCGGAGTTTACACAGATACGCAGTATTTT
TRBJ2-7 | TRBV9 | once | . | CASSEGNKQYF | TGTGCCAGCAGCGAGGGAAATAAACAGTACTTC
TRBJ2-1 | TRBV11-2 | . | TRBD2 | CASSLDFWREVGNEQFF | TGTGCCAGCAGCTTAGATTTCTGGCGGGAGGTTGGGAATGAGCAGTTCTTC
TRBJ2-3 | TRBV10-3 | once | TRBD2 | CAISDAATGLAADTQYF | TGTGCCATCAGCGACGCTGCCACGGGACTAGCTGCAGATACGCAGTATTTT
TRBJ1-4 | TRBV27 | . | TRBD1 | CASGKIRDRSNEKLFF | TGTGCCAGCGGTAAGATACGGGACAGATCTAATGAAAAACTGTTTTTT
TRBJ2-7 | TRBV7-6 | many | . | CASSSRDKAYEQYF | TGTGCCAGCAGCTCAAGGGACAAGGCCTACGAGCAGTACTTC
TRBJ1-5 | TRBV11-2 | . | . | CASSPAGAGQPQHF | TGTGCCAGCAGCCCTGCTGGGGCCGGTCAGCCCCAGCATTTT
TRBJ1-2 | TRBV7-9 | once | . | CASSLQEAGHTF | TGTGCCAGCAGCTTACAGGAGGCCGGTCACACCTTC
TRBJ2-3 | TRBV6-6 | . | TRBD1 | CASQRGQGGGTDTQYF | TGTGCCAGTCAGAGAGGACAGGGAGGCGGCACAGATACGCAGTATTTT
TRBJ2-3 | TRBV6-6 | few | . | CASSYSSTDTQYF | TGTGCCAGCAGTTACTCTTCCACAGATACGCAGTATTTT
TRBJ2-7 | TRBV27 | . | TRBD1 | CASSSQGASYEQYF | TGTGCCAGCAGTTCGCAGGGGGCTTCCTACGAGCAGTACTTC
TRBJ2-4 | TRBV7-8 | once | . | CASSLGGRNIQYF | TGTGCCAGCAGCTTAGGGGGACGTAACATTCAGTACTTC
TRBJ2-6 | TRBV7-9 | . | TRBD1 | CASSLGNDRGSTGANVLTF | TGTGCCAGCAGCTTAGGCAACGACAGGGGCTCTACTGGGGCCAACGTCCTGACTTTC
TRBJ2-4 | TRBV28 | . | . | CASSGRLEGAKNIQYF | TGTGCCAGCAGCGGGAGACTCGAGGGGGCCAAAAACATTCAGTACTTC
TRBJ2-1 | TRBV7-9 | . | TRBD1 | CASSKAVVLGQERDNEQFF | TGTGCCAGCAGCAAAGCCGTAGTTTTGGGACAGGAAAGGGACAATGAGCAGTTCTTC
TRBJ2-2 | TRBV13 | . | . | CASRARDYTGELFF | TGTGCCAGCAGGGCCAGGGATTACACCGGGGAGCTGTTTTTT